This TCR beta chain was documented in a study of molecular identifiers for immune sequencing clone quantification (dated by TCRdb to the late 2010s). Looking at the study overall: For a replicate experiment, RNA from roughly 20,000 or 100,000 naive CD8 T cells was divided into five aliquots, and four of the five aliquots were sequenced. This methods study benchmarked molecular-identifier clustering-based TCR repertoire sequencing (MIDCIRS) and TCR RNA copy counting, using CD8 T cells to do so.

The CDR3 covers 16 residues, taking in both the cysteine and the phenylalanine. Of all the DNA, just the CDR3 is kept, 48 bases in frame from base 1. Trimming leaves V shorter by 6 bases and J shorter by 5 bases, with the junction holding 12 bases beyond the gene matches. Regarding this clonotype: Its specific antigen is unknown. Base qualities were left out, and no much larger clone turns up one base away.

Library method: PCR. TCRdb lists the instrument as NextSeq 500. Bulk TCR libraries were prepared as previously described, using TCR primers listed in Table S5. Total RNA was purified with the Qiagen AllPrep DNA/RNA kit. Reads from multiple sequencing runs of the same library were pooled before analysis. In the source study's methods: Only reads with exact TCR constant sequence were kept, trimmed to 150 nt, and grouped by their 12-nt molecular barcodes. Reads within each barcode group were sub-clustered using a 15% Levenshtein threshold, and quality-weighted consensus sequences were constructed for each RNA molecule. Non-functional sequences were excluded, and lower-count sequences lying one edit away from another sequence were also excluded. Based on a fit of two negative binomial distributions, barcode sub-clusters having less than 20% of the maximum read count were discarded. TCRdb reprocessed the public reads (quality trimming at Q25 with fastp, clone calling with MiXCR) and kept in-frame beta chains. Duplicate CDR3 protein sequences are folded into a single record with the most common DNA and genes. The authors' filters were not applied to this entry. This sample holds under 800,000 distinct CDR3 sequences; roughly 23% were observed only once. The ten largest clones capture 0.78% of the sample.

What the authors observed across the whole study: Spiked-in Jurkat TCR RNA (approximately 10 copies' worth), which is not part of the donor repertoire, was contained in the naive libraries. When barcode sub-clustering was not used, chimeric consensus sequences inflated TCR diversity, with chimeras reaching as high as 47%. A single cell's worth of spiked-in Jurkat TCR RNA was reported detectable even among some 920,000 naive CD8 T cells. In CMV-specific effector cells, over 97% of molecules were held by clones above 20 RNA copies, whereas under 1% of molecules were held by such clones in naive cells. Highly expanded clone sizes could be underestimated if identical TCR molecules share a barcode. Modeling indicated approximately 3 TCR RNA copies recovered per cell, compared with around 10 by digital PCR, which implies a capture efficiency of approximately 30%.

Libraries of naive CD8 T cells were generated from roughly 20,000 to 1,000,000 sorted cells, with 10%, 30% or 50% of the purified RNA used. Naive CD8 T cells were FACS-sorted as CD8+CD4-CCR7+CD45RA+ on a BD FACSAria II into RLT Plus buffer. Detection sensitivity was tested by spiking Jurkat RNA equal to about eleven TCR copies' worth into samples containing roughly 19,000-1,100,000 naive CD8 T cells. CD8 T cells were enriched with RosetteSep CD8+ T Cell Enrichment Cocktail and Ficoll-Paque, followed by ACK red cell lysis. The chain is made from TRBV12-3 or TRBV12-4 and TRBJ2-3, and 9 junctional nucleotides match TRBD1. Sequenced: naive CD8+ T cells from blood, with Jurkat cell RNA spiked in. The meaning of the sample's cell subset or site label: FACS-sorted CD8+CD4-CCR7+CD45RA+ naive T cells. The receptor comes from a human donor in good health. Some libraries in this study had Jurkat cell RNA spiked in. The nucleotide sequence is given as TGTGCCAGCAGCTTTCCCATCGGGACAGGGATAGATACGCAGTATTTT. It codes for CASSFPIGTGIDTQYF.